This T cell receptor (beta chain) was recovered during a study of graft-versus-host responses after intestinal transplantation. The overall study: Recipients were given multivisceral, liver-intestinal, or isolated intestinal transplants. Overall study findings and caveats: GvH clonotypes were identified within recipient marrow, with a subset emerging first in ileum or blood.

Only in-frame clones appear in the TCRdb table, and some are missing; sequencing was by immunoSEQ multiplex PCR. The profile shows tens of thousands of clones, roughly 90% of them singletons. This clone was counted a single time. The antigen remains unidentified. Germline V lookup: CDR1 SEHNR, CDR2 FQNEAQ (reference sequence). The CDR3 has 16 amino acids. Trimming removed 5 bases from V and 8 bases from J, with 24 bases in between. This clonotype was obtained from a human donor who was the organ donor for an intestinal transplant. The rearrangement uses TRBV7-9 and TRBJ1-2; D possibly corresponds to TRBD1 (6 bases). The sample was unstimulated CD4+ T cells sorted from spleen or lymph node cells, taken before transplant. The CDR3 is CASSPSTTMGARGYTF. The CDR3 region has the DNA TGTGCCAGCAGCCCGTCCACGACGATGGGGGCGCGCGGCTACACCTTC. The variable domain in full, completed from reference TRBV7-9 and TRBJ1-2, reads DTGVSQNPRHKITKRGQNVTFRCDPISEHNRLYWYRQTLGQGPEFLTYFQNEAQLEKSRLLSDRFSAERPKGSFSTLEIQRTEQGDSAMYLCASSPSTTMGARGYTFGSGTRLTVV.